The rows below give T cell receptor beta chains drawn from one sample of a study of blood T cell repertoires in COVID-19. The assay was immunoSEQ multiplex PCR, and TCRdb's table has in-frame clones only and misses some. This table holds about 120,000 clones, roughly 76% found once. Material: peripheral blood. The receptor set was obtained from a human donor in a cohort sampled during active COVID-19. Each CDR3 is given with its conserved first and last residue. A D gene is named only where the DNA matches it firmly. For some rows the clone size is stated as once, few or many, or as a class when expanded; others skip it.

d_gene: .; j_gene: TRBJ1-1; len: 14; v_gene: TRBV9; abundance: .; CDR3nt: TGTGCCAGCAGCCCGCGACGGGAGAACACTGAAGCTTTCTTT; CDR3aa: CASSPRRENTEAFF
d_gene: TRBD2; j_gene: TRBJ2-7; len: 17; v_gene: TRBV11-2; abundance: .; CDR3nt: TGTGCCAGCAGCAAGGGGACTAGCGGGCGTAACTCCTACGAGCAGTACTTC; CDR3aa: CASSKGTSGRNSYEQYF
d_gene: TRBD2; j_gene: TRBJ2-5; len: 15; v_gene: TRBV7-2; abundance: .; CDR3nt: TGTGCCAGCAGCTTAGGTAGCGGGGGGGGAGAGACCCAGTACTTC; CDR3aa: CASSLGSGGGETQYF
d_gene: TRBD1; j_gene: TRBJ1-5; len: 15; v_gene: TRBV7-8; abundance: .; CDR3nt: TGTGCCAGCAGCTCCCGGGACAGGGGTATTCAGCCCCAGCATTTT; CDR3aa: CASSSRDRGIQPQHF
d_gene: TRBD1; j_gene: TRBJ2-5; len: 15; v_gene: TRBV11-2; abundance: .; CDR3nt: TGTGCCAGCAGCTTAATAACAGGGGTGGGAGAGACCCAGTACTTC; CDR3aa: CASSLITGVGETQYF
d_gene: .; j_gene: TRBJ2-2; len: 16; v_gene: TRBV4-1; abundance: .; CDR3nt: TGCGCCAGCAGCCAGGAATGGCAGGGTACGACCGGGGAGCTGTTTTTT; CDR3aa: CASSQEWQGTTGELFF
d_gene: .; j_gene: TRBJ1-4; len: 15; v_gene: TRBV18; abundance: .; CDR3nt: TGTGCCAGCTCACCAGACAGGACCAGAAATGAAAAACTGTTTTTT; CDR3aa: CASSPDRTRNEKLFF
d_gene: TRBD1; j_gene: TRBJ1-5; len: 16; v_gene: TRBV27; abundance: .; CDR3nt: TGTGCCAGCAGTTCGCATGGACAGGGAAGCAATCAGCCCCAGCATTTT; CDR3aa: CASSSHGQGSNQPQHF
d_gene: .; j_gene: TRBJ1-2; len: 14; v_gene: TRBV9; abundance: .; CDR3nt: TGTGCCAGCAGCGTAGATTCTGAGCGGGAAAGCTACACCTTC; CDR3aa: CASSVDSERESYTF
d_gene: .; j_gene: TRBJ2-5; len: 16; v_gene: TRBV15; abundance: .; CDR3nt: TGTGCCACCAGCAGAGATCTCGTAGGGGGTGGGGAGACCCAGTACTTC; CDR3aa: CATSRDLVGGGETQYF
d_gene: .; j_gene: TRBJ2-1; len: 11; v_gene: TRBV7-3; abundance: few; CDR3nt: TGTGCCAGCAGCTTAGGAGATGAGCAGTTCTTC; CDR3aa: CASSLGDEQFF
d_gene: TRBD1; j_gene: TRBJ1-1; len: 17; v_gene: TRBV4-3; abundance: .; CDR3nt: TGCGCCAGCAGCCAAGCCACCCACAGGGGAAGGAACACTGAAGCTTTCTTT; CDR3aa: CASSQATHRGRNTEAFF
d_gene: TRBD1; j_gene: TRBJ1-2; len: 13; v_gene: TRBV7-9; abundance: .; CDR3nt: TGTGCCAGCAGCCGCCAGACAGGGAGGGGCTACACCTTC; CDR3aa: CASSRQTGRGYTF
d_gene: .; j_gene: TRBJ1-2; len: 12; v_gene: TRBV10-3; abundance: .; CDR3nt: TGTGCCATCAATGGTGAGAGGTATGGCTACACCTTC; CDR3aa: CAINGERYGYTF
d_gene: TRBD1; j_gene: TRBJ2-7; len: 15; v_gene: TRBV7-9; abundance: few; CDR3nt: TGTGCCAGCAGCTTAGAAGGGGGCCTTTCCTACGAGCAGTACTTC; CDR3aa: CASSLEGGLSYEQYF
d_gene: .; j_gene: TRBJ1-3; len: 14; v_gene: TRBV6-5; abundance: .; CDR3nt: TGTGCCAGCAGCCGACAGCGCTCTGGAAACACCATATATTTT; CDR3aa: CASSRQRSGNTIYF
d_gene: TRBD1; j_gene: TRBJ1-6; len: 16; v_gene: TRBV6-1; abundance: .; CDR3nt: TGTGCCAGCAGTGACTTAAGGACAGGGGGGAATTCACCCCTCCACTTT; CDR3aa: CASSDLRTGGNSPLHF
d_gene: .; j_gene: TRBJ2-5; len: 15; v_gene: TRBV28; abundance: once; CDR3nt: TGTGCCAGCAGTTTGCCAGGAGCGGCACAAGAGACCCAGTACTTC; CDR3aa: CASSLPGAAQETQYF
d_gene: TRBD1; j_gene: TRBJ2-7; len: 15; v_gene: TRBV28; abundance: .; CDR3nt: TGTGCCAGCAGAACCGACAGGGGGCAAACCTACGAGCAGTACTTC; CDR3aa: CASRTDRGQTYEQYF
d_gene: TRBD1; j_gene: TRBJ1-1; len: 15; v_gene: TRBV5-5; abundance: .; CDR3nt: TGTGCCAGCAGCCCCCGGACAGGGGGGAACACTGAAGCTTTCTTT; CDR3aa: CASSPRTGGNTEAFF
d_gene: TRBD2; j_gene: TRBJ2-7; len: 14; v_gene: TRBV6-2/TRBV6-3; abundance: .; CDR3nt: TGTGCCAGCAGTATCTCGGGACTAATCTACGAGCAGTACTTC; CDR3aa: CASSISGLIYEQYF
d_gene: .; j_gene: TRBJ2-5; len: 13; v_gene: TRBV28; abundance: .; CDR3nt: TGTGCCAGCAGTTTAAAAGCGCCGGAGACCCAGTACTTC; CDR3aa: CASSLKAPETQYF
d_gene: .; j_gene: TRBJ1-4; len: 14; v_gene: TRBV5-5; abundance: .; CDR3nt: TGTGCCAGCGGGCTGACAGAGGTTAATGAAAAACTGTTTTTT; CDR3aa: CASGLTEVNEKLFF
d_gene: .; j_gene: TRBJ1-1; len: 13; v_gene: TRBV4-1; abundance: .; CDR3nt: TGCGCCAGCAGCCAAGATCGGGGGGATAGGGCTTTCTTT; CDR3aa: CASSQDRGDRAFF
d_gene: .; j_gene: TRBJ1-2; len: 13; v_gene: TRBV12-3/TRBV12-4; abundance: .; CDR3nt: TGTGCCAGCAGTCTTGACAGAAACTATGGCTACACCTTC; CDR3aa: CASSLDRNYGYTF
d_gene: .; j_gene: TRBJ1-1; len: 15; v_gene: TRBV7-2; abundance: .; CDR3nt: TGTGCCAGCAGCTTTAGTGACCACTCGGGGACTGAAGCTTTCTTT; CDR3aa: CASSFSDHSGTEAFF
d_gene: TRBD1; j_gene: TRBJ2-7; len: 15; v_gene: TRBV28; abundance: .; CDR3nt: TGTGCCAGCAGTCTAGGGACAGGGGGGGCCTACGAGCAGTACTTC; CDR3aa: CASSLGTGGAYEQYF
d_gene: .; j_gene: TRBJ1-1; len: 14; v_gene: TRBV4-3; abundance: .; CDR3nt: TGCGCCAGCAGCCAAGAGGTGCGGGCCACTGAAGCTTTCTTT; CDR3aa: CASSQEVRATEAFF
d_gene: .; j_gene: TRBJ2-2; len: 12; v_gene: TRBV29-1; abundance: few; CDR3nt: TGCAGCGTGATCTGGTCGGGCGGGGAGCTGTTTTTT; CDR3aa: CSVIWSGGELFF
d_gene: TRBD2; j_gene: TRBJ2-1; len: 15; v_gene: TRBV19; abundance: few; CDR3nt: TGTGCCAGTAGCTCGTTCGCCCAGGCGGGAGTTGAGCAGTTCTTC; CDR3aa: CASSSFAQAGVEQFF
d_gene: .; j_gene: TRBJ2-7; len: 14; v_gene: TRBV6-5; abundance: many; CDR3nt: TGTGCCAGCAGCCAGAGACAGACGACCTACGAGCAGTACTTC; CDR3aa: CASSQRQTTYEQYF
d_gene: .; j_gene: TRBJ2-7; len: 13; v_gene: TRBV19; abundance: few; CDR3nt: TGTGCCAGTAGTATCAAACAGTCCTACGAGCAGTACTTC; CDR3aa: CASSIKQSYEQYF
d_gene: TRBD2; j_gene: TRBJ2-7; len: 11; v_gene: TRBV7-2; abundance: .; CDR3nt: TGTGCCAGCAGGGCGGGGGGCGAGCAGTACTTC; CDR3aa: CASRAGGEQYF
d_gene: TRBD1; j_gene: TRBJ1-5; len: 16; v_gene: TRBV19; abundance: few; CDR3nt: TGTGCCAGTAGCCTGCGGGGACAGGGGGAGGATCAGCCCCAGCATTTT; CDR3aa: CASSLRGQGEDQPQHF
d_gene: .; j_gene: TRBJ1-2; len: 16; v_gene: TRBV12-5; abundance: .; CDR3nt: TGTGCTAGTGGTTTGGTACTGGGGAGGACAATGGGTGGCTACACCTTC; CDR3aa: CASGLVLGRTMGGYTF
d_gene: TRBD1; j_gene: TRBJ2-7; len: 15; v_gene: TRBV14; abundance: large; CDR3nt: TGTGCCAGCAGCCAAGATGGGACAGGGTTCTACGAGCAGTACTTC; CDR3aa: CASSQDGTGFYEQYF
d_gene: TRBD1; j_gene: TRBJ1-2; len: 14; v_gene: TRBV29-1; abundance: .; CDR3nt: TGCAGCGTTGACAGGGGGCCGGTTAACTATGGCTACACCTTC; CDR3aa: CSVDRGPVNYGYTF
d_gene: TRBD2; j_gene: TRBJ2-3; len: 17; v_gene: TRBV9; abundance: .; CDR3nt: TGTGCCAGCAGCCCCCGACTCAGCGGGGGGGCCGCAGATACGCAGTATTTT; CDR3aa: CASSPRLSGGAADTQYF
d_gene: .; j_gene: TRBJ1-2; len: 15; v_gene: TRBV24-1; abundance: .; CDR3nt: TGTGCCACCAGCGACCCAATCGAGGGAAACTATGGCTACACCTTC; CDR3aa: CATSDPIEGNYGYTF
d_gene: TRBD1; j_gene: TRBJ1-1; len: 13; v_gene: TRBV11-2; abundance: .; CDR3nt: TGTGCCAGCAGCTTAAGACAGGGGTCTGAAGCTTTCTTT; CDR3aa: CASSLRQGSEAFF
d_gene: .; j_gene: TRBJ1-4; len: 12; v_gene: TRBV29-1; abundance: few; CDR3nt: TGCAGCGTAGCTAGTACTAATGAAAAACTGTTTTTT; CDR3aa: CSVASTNEKLFF
d_gene: .; j_gene: TRBJ1-1; len: 14; v_gene: TRBV25-1; abundance: .; CDR3nt: TGTGCCAGCAGCGACCTTGACACTCTCGCAGAAGCTTTCTTT; CDR3aa: CASSDLDTLAEAFF
d_gene: .; j_gene: TRBJ2-7; len: 11; v_gene: TRBV12-3/TRBV12-4; abundance: few; CDR3nt: TGTGCCAGCAGCCTAGTCTACGAGCAGTACTTC; CDR3aa: CASSLVYEQYF
d_gene: TRBD2; j_gene: TRBJ2-5; len: 14; v_gene: TRBV11-3; abundance: .; CDR3nt: TGTGCCAGCAGCCCGACCGGACTAGTGGAGACCCAGTACTTC; CDR3aa: CASSPTGLVETQYF
d_gene: TRBD1; j_gene: TRBJ2-7; len: 16; v_gene: TRBV7-9; abundance: .; CDR3nt: TGTGCCAGCAGCTCGCCGGGACAGGTCAGCTCCTACGAGCAGTACTTC; CDR3aa: CASSSPGQVSSYEQYF
d_gene: .; j_gene: TRBJ2-4; len: 15; v_gene: TRBV29-1; abundance: .; CDR3nt: TGCAGCGTTGAAAGTTCAGGGGCTTCCAAAAACATTCAGTACTTC; CDR3aa: CSVESSGASKNIQYF